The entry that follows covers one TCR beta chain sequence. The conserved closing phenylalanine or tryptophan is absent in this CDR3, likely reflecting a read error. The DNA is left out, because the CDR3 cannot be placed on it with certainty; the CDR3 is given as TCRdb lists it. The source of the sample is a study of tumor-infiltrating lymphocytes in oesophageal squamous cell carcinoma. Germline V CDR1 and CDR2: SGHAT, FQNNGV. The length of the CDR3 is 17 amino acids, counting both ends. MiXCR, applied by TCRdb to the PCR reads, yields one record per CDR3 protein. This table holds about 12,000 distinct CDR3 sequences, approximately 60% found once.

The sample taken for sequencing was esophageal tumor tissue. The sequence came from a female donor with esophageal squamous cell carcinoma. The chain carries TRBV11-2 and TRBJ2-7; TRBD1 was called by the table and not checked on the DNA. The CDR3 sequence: CASRMTATGEYGYTFGS.